This T cell receptor beta chain emerged from a study of CD8+ T cells in alopecia areata. The treatment: oral pan-JAK inhibitor, 5-10 mg twice daily. CDR3 length: 13 residues. CDR1 SQVTM and CDR2 ANQGSEA come from the germline V gene. Trimming took off 4 bases at V and 3 bases at J, with 9 bases between the two ends. cDNA reverse transcribed from extracted RNA served as the sequencing template. Method: immunoSEQ multiplex PCR; TCRdb's copy keeps in-frame clones and lacks some. The sample holds around 160,000 clones, 50% to 65% seen once. This material consisted of CD4+ T cells sorted from blood, taken at week 24, from a patient treated with tofacitinib. The sequence came from a human donor with alopecia areata. This sequence joins TRBV29-1 and TRBJ1-4; D not certain. The CDR3 protein is CSVASTANEKLFF. DNA for the CDR3: TGCAGCGTTGCGTCCACAGCTAATGAAAAACTGTTTTTT.